Listed below are T cell receptor beta chains from one sample, sequenced in a study of human versus mouse CDR3 diversity and MHC coevolution. Produced via immunoSEQ multiplex PCR; TCRdb's table is partial and in-frame only. The table includes some 82,000 clones, just over 90% detected once. Sequenced material: naive CD4+ T cells from blood. Source of these receptors: a person between 25 and 75 years old in good health. CDR3s include the opening cysteine and the closing phenylalanine or tryptophan. The order of the fields is D gene, clone size, V gene, CDR3 length, J gene, CDR3 protein, CDR3 DNA. A D gene is named only where the DNA matches it firmly. Clone size, where shown, is once, few, many, or a class for clones that have expanded.

.	.	TRBV10-3	16	TRBJ1-1	CAISRSSVSGGTEAFF	TGTGCCATCAGTCGGAGTTCAGTTTCGGGGGGCACTGAAGCTTTCTTT
.	once	TRBV7-7	13	TRBJ1-1	CASSLAPGTEAFF	TGTGCTAGCAGCTTAGCGCCGGGTACTGAAGCTTTCTTT
.	.	TRBV5-1	14	TRBJ1-4	CASSRSGGNEKLFF	TGCGCCAGCAGCCGTAGCGGGGGGAATGAAAAACTGTTTTTT
.	.	TRBV29-1	13	TRBJ1-1	CSVVAGRGTEAFF	TGCAGCGTTGTAGCGGGGAGGGGAACTGAAGCTTTCTTT
.	.	TRBV4-3	14	TRBJ2-2	CASSRNRATGELFF	TGCGCCAGCAGCCGAAACAGGGCCACCGGGGAGCTGTTTTTT
TRBD1	.	TRBV18	14	TRBJ1-1	CASSPTGMNTEAFF	TGTGCCAGCTCACCGACAGGGATGAACACTGAAGCTTTCTTT
TRBD1	.	TRBV4-1	16	TRBJ1-2	CASSQGPGTGEYGYTF	TGCGCCAGCAGCCAAGGTCCCGGGACAGGGGAGTATGGCTACACCTTC
TRBD1	.	TRBV19	13	TRBJ2-7	CASSIDGTDEQYF	TGTGCCAGTAGTATAGATGGGACAGACGAGCAGTACTTC
TRBD1	.	TRBV2	15	TRBJ1-2	CASSEVGPGGYGYTF	TGTGCCAGCAGTGAAGTTGGACCAGGGGGCTATGGCTACACCTTC
TRBD2	.	TRBV28	15	TRBJ2-3	CASKPSGSGTDTQYF	TGTGCCAGCAAGCCTAGCGGGAGTGGCACAGATACGCAGTATTTT
.	.	TRBV6-5	15	TRBJ2-2	CASSFGRGRTGELFF	TGTGCCAGCAGTTTTGGGAGAGGGAGGACCGGGGAGCTGTTTTTT
.	.	TRBV12-1	14	TRBJ1-1	CASSTGDRGTEAFF	TGTGCCAGCAGCACCGGGGACAGGGGTACTGAAGCTTTCTTT
TRBD1	.	TRBV14	15	TRBJ2-7	CASRAAGTGLYEQYF	TGTGCCAGCAGAGCAGCCGGGACAGGGCTGTACGAGCAGTACTTC
.	.	TRBV6-5	14	TRBJ2-1	CASKKTLSNSEQFF	TGTGCCTCTAAGAAAACCCTCTCTAATTCTGAGCAGTTCTTC
.	.	TRBV7-2	16	TRBJ1-6	CASRSQQGSYNSPLHF	TGTGCCAGCAGATCCCAACAGGGCTCCTATAATTCACCCCTCCACTTT
.	.	TRBV19	16	TRBJ1-5	CASTDHPGSSNQPQHF	TGTGCCAGTACAGACCACCCAGGATCGAGCAATCAGCCCCAGCATTTT
.	.	TRBV7-8	13	TRBJ2-5	CASSLGGGETQYF	TGTGCCAGCAGCTTGGGGGGTGGGGAGACCCAGTACTTC
.	.	TRBV19	12	TRBJ1-2	CASQAGTDGYTF	TGTGCCAGCCAGGCGGGGACGGATGGCTACACCTTC
TRBD2	.	TRBV9	14	TRBJ2-7	CASSVATGGYEQYF	TGTGCCAGCAGCGTAGCGACGGGAGGTTACGAGCAGTACTTC
TRBD1	.	TRBV27	14	TRBJ1-3	CATSRTGSGNTIYF	TGTGCCACCAGCAGGACAGGGAGTGGAAACACCATATATTTT
.	.	TRBV27	15	TRBJ1-5	CASSSSDRPYQPQHF	TGTGCCAGCAGTTCTAGTGACAGGCCCTACCAGCCCCAGCATTTT
TRBD1	.	TRBV5-4	14	TRBJ2-5	CASSTDRNQETQYF	TGTGCCAGCAGCACGGACAGGAACCAAGAGACCCAGTACTTC